This TCR beta chain was sequenced for a study of blood T cell repertoires in COVID-19. Study-wide context: T cells, B-cell-depleted T cells, or PBMCs provided the cDNA or gDNA that served as material.

Per the original data handling: For nucleated cells, counts were estimated from reference gene primer amplification. Measured with immunoSEQ multiplex PCR; TCRdb has only the in-frame clones, and not every one. V and J calls and clone size follow that table, whereas D and trimming were derived from the DNA. Here the sample spans about 64,000 clones, 90% being singletons. The V gene's germline CDR1 is SNHLY and CDR2 FYNNEI. V lost 7 bases and J lost 3; bases outside the gene matches: 2. The CDR3 length is 14 residues. The source is a woman older than 75 with active COVID-19. The chain is built from TRBV2 and TRBJ2-5; 13 bases are shared with TRBD2. Sequencing was performed on peripheral blood. CDR3 residues: CASKGLAGKETQYF. The CDR3 nucleotides are TGTGCCAGCAAGGGACTAGCGGGAAAAGAGACCCAGTACTTC.